Following are 32 T cell receptor beta chains from one sample sequenced in a study of T cell repertoires in breast cancer (dated by TCRdb to the mid-2010s). Libraries came from emulsion pairing. These reads were obtained on an Illumina MiSeq. Unpaired genes were suppressed by a second nested PCR with blocking oligos, after which a third nested PCR added Illumina adaptors and barcodes. TCRdb reanalyzed the raw reads on its own, using fastp at Q25 for trimming and MiXCR for clone calling, and kept in-frame beta chains. Under each unique CDR3 protein, matching rows form one entry showing the most common genes and DNA. This sample is represented by roughly 38,000 distinct CDR3 sequences; under 60% of them were singletons. The top ten clones comprise less than 70% of the sample. The study used an expanded emulsion RT-PCR method with primers for all TCR V genes to analyze paired alpha-beta TCRs of CD8+ T cells.

Sequencing was carried out using CD8+ T cells. Every receptor here comes from a pool of human donors with breast cancer or a healthy control (not recorded which).

Worth noting for this clonotype: As the CDR3 is not closed by the conserved phenylalanine or tryptophan, this likely results from a read error. This chain links TRBV6-1 with TRBJ2-3; 7 nucleotides line up with TRBD1. This CDR3 is built from 16 residues. Unmatched junction bases numbered 8, after V lost 5 bases and J lost 0 bases. CDR1 is MNHNS, CDR2 SASEGT, per germline. The CDR3 DNA reads TGTGCCAGCAGTAGAGGGACAGCCTGGAGCACAGATACGCAGTATCTT. This gives the protein CASSRGTAWSTDTQYL.

This clonotype was picked up a small number of times. The chain has TRBV20-1 and TRBJ1-2; D perhaps matches TRBD1 (6 bases). Trimming removed 3 bases from V and 2 bases from J, with 13 bases in between. This CDR3 is built from 14 residues. Germline-derived CDR1 and CDR2 are DFQATT and SNEGSKA (reference sequence). The chain's CDR3 is CSAREGGLNYGYTF. The CDR3 region has the DNA TGCAGTGCTAGGGAGGGGGGACTAAACTATGGCTACACCTTC.

This clonotype occurred a few times. V is TRBV20-1 and J is TRBJ2-7, with D possibly matching TRBD2 (6 bases). This CDR3 is built from 16 residues. V dropped 0 bases and J dropped 3 bases, with 18 bases sitting between them. CDR1 DFQATT and CDR2 SNEGSKA come from the germline V gene (reference sequence). CDR3 sequence: CSARDLNGRGDYEQYF. DNA for the CDR3: TGCAGTGCTAGAGATCTAAACGGGAGAGGAGACTACGAGCAGTACTTC.

The chain combines TRBV6-1 with TRBJ2-5, with D possibly TRBD2 on 5 matching bases. V lost 7 bases to trimming and J lost 1 base, with 19 bases between them. Germline V gives CDR1 MNHNS, CDR2 SASEGT. This CDR3 is 16 amino acids long. CDR3 coding DNA: TGTGCCAGCATAAGGGAGACGTACCCGCCCCAAGAGACCCAGTACTTC. This gives the protein CASIRETYPPQETQYF.

A note on this clonotype: A clone one base away is much larger, so this may be a read error. The chain links TRBV6-5 to TRBJ2-3, with D perhaps TRBD1 (5 bases). CDR3 length: 13 amino acids. Germline CDR1 and CDR2: MNHEY and SVGAGI. The CDR3 region has the DNA TGTGCCATCCACGACAGTAGCACAGATACGGAGTATTTT. This codes for CAIHDSSTDTEYF.

This chain uses TRBV6-2 or TRBV6-3 with TRBJ2-3; 9 nucleotides agree with TRBD1. The germline CDR1 and CDR2 sequences are MNHEY and SVGEGT. Losses at the gene ends were 8 bases for V and 4 bases for J; bases not matched to a gene: 10. This CDR3 is 15 amino acids long. CDR3 residues: CASSLWTGDADTQYF. The CDR3 coding sequence is TGTGCCAGCTCACTATGGACAGGGGACGCAGATACGCAGTATTTT.

This clonotype has only a few counts. The J gene is TRBJ2-7, the V gene TRBV6-1; 11 bases are shared with TRBD1. V dropped 7 bases and J dropped 7; count of bases not matched to a gene: 9. The CDR3 spans 14 residues. CDR1 is MNHNS, CDR2 SASEGT, per germline. This CDR3 reads CASISTGDRGEQYF. The CDR3 DNA sequence: TGTGCCAGCATTTCCACTGGGGACAGGGGGGAGCAGTACTTC.

This CDR3 is CASSLLSGRDTQYF. CDR3 in DNA: TGCGCCAGCAGCTTGCTTAGCGGGAGGGATACGCAGTATTTT. The chain uses TRBV5-1 and TRBJ2-3, with 10 nucleotides matching TRBD2. CDR1 SGHRS and CDR2 YFSETQ come from the germline V gene. The V segment lost 1 base and the J segment 6 bases; nucleotides outside the gene matches: 2. The CDR3 is 14 amino acids.

This clonotype was counted a few times. The genes are TRBV7-6 and TRBJ2-1; possible D gene TRBD2, 5 bases. Germline CDR1 SGHVS, CDR2 FNYEAQ. The CDR3 spans 13 residues. V was shortened by 4 bases and J by 10 bases, with 14 bases between the two germline ends. The CDR3 region has the DNA TGTGCCAGCAGCTCCCTAGCTCCGGAAGAGCAGTTCTTC. Protein product: CASSSLAPEEQFF.

V is TRBV7-9 and J is TRBJ2-5, with D uncertain. The CDR3 loop spans 11 amino acids. CDR1 is SEHNR and CDR2 is FQNEAQ in the germline V gene (reference sequence). V was trimmed by 2 bases and J by 5 bases, leaving 3 bases between them. The CDR3 here is CASSLKETQYF. The CDR3 DNA is TGTGCCAGCAGCTTAAAGGAGACCCAGTACTTC.

In regard to this clonotype: One junction end does not reproduce the germline sequence, and a read error may be involved. The V gene is TRBV2, the J gene TRBJ1-2; D is unresolved. CDR3 length: 13 residues. The germline gives CDR1 SNHLY, CDR2 FYNNEI. The CDR3 here is CACRKGSDYGYTF. CDR3 coding DNA: TGTGCCTGCAGAAAAGGGTCCGACTATGGCTACACCTTC.

Here the CDR3 DNA reads TGTGCCAGCAGTTTGACAGGGGGCCGAGCTTTCTTT. Translating it yields CASSLTGGRAFF. V gene TRBV12-3 or TRBV12-4 combines with J gene TRBJ1-1, with 10 bases aligning to TRBD1. This CDR3 spans 12 amino acids. V trimming: 3 bases; J trimming: 10 bases; junction bases outside the gene matches: 2.

This clonotype was picked up a small number of times. The chain uses TRBV10-3 and TRBJ1-3; 7 nucleotides match TRBD1. Germline V lookup: CDR1 ENHRY, CDR2 SYGVKD. The CDR3 runs 14 residues. CDR3 DNA: TGTGAGGAAGACAGGGCCTCCACTGGAAACACCATATATTTT. Its protein product is CEEDRASTGNTIYF.

This clonotype was seen a few times. V and J are TRBV18 and TRBJ2-5, with D uncertain. CDR3 length equals 14 residues. Germline V gives CDR1 KGHSH, CDR2 LQKENI. V lost 0 bases and J lost 2, with 7 bases in between. The CDR3 is CASSPPSVQETQYF. The CDR3 DNA sequence: TGTGCCAGCTCACCACCTTCCGTGCAAGAGACCCAGTACTTC.

This clonotype was found once. The V gene is TRBV20-1, the J gene TRBJ2-5; no definite D call. V was cut by 6 bases and J by 2 bases, with 10 bases left in between. The CDR3 loop spans 12 amino acids. Per the germline V gene, CDR1 is DFQATT and CDR2 is SNEGSKA (reference sequence). In DNA, the CDR3 is TGCAGTGCCCCTTTGGTGCAAGAGACCCAGTACTTC. The encoded protein is CSAPLVQETQYF.

For this clonotype: At one of its ends the junction is not consistent with the germline gene, which may arise from a read error. The CDR3, as DNA: TGCAGTGCTAGGGTGGTGTCGGGGACCTACAGTGAGCAGTTCTTC. Its translation: CSARVVSGTYSEQFF. The genes are TRBV20-1 and TRBJ2-1; D possibly matches TRBD1 or TRBD2 (5 bases each). Germline V lookup: CDR1 DFQATT, CDR2 SNEGSKA (reference sequence). This CDR3 is built from 15 residues.

This clonotype appeared a few times. This sequence joins TRBV20-1 and TRBJ2-1, with 7 bases fitting TRBD1. The germline V gene has CDR1 DFQATT and CDR2 SNEGSKA (reference sequence). This CDR3 is built from 14 residues. V shed 7 bases and J 2 bases; nucleotides not matched to a gene: 8. The CDR3 reads CSVNRDRAYNEQFF. CDR3 in DNA: TGCAGTGTTAACCGGGACAGAGCCTACAATGAGCAGTTCTTC.

The chain links TRBV7-2 to TRBJ2-1; D not certain. The CDR3 contains 15 residues. V was cut by 0 bases and J by 4 bases, with 10 bases left in between. Germline CDR1 reads SGHTA; CDR2 reads FQGNSA. The DNA of the CDR3 is TGTGCCAGCAGCTTAGCCTATTCAGCATACAATGAGCAGTTCTTC. This codes for CASSLAYSAYNEQFF.

This clonotype has a handful of counts. V is TRBV2 and J is TRBJ1-4; D unresolved. The CDR3 runs 12 residues. V was pared by 4 bases and J by 5 bases, with 5 bases between. Germline V gene data show CDR1 as SNHLY and CDR2 as FYNNEI. The CDR3: CASSGRNEKLFF. In DNA, the CDR3 is TGTGCCAGCAGTGGACGGAATGAAAAACTGTTTTTT.

This clonotype was seen only a few times. The chain has TRBV5-1 and TRBJ2-7; D is ambiguous. Germline V CDR1 and CDR2: SGHRS, YFSETQ. V was clipped by 0 bases and J by 5 bases, with 12 bases between them. This CDR3 has 14 amino acids. The CDR3 DNA is TGCGCCAGCAGCTTGGGTATCGCCCTTGACGAGCAGTACTTC. Translation gives CASSLGIALDEQYF. The full variable domain, with the rest looked up from reference TRBV5-1 and TRBJ2-7, is KAGVTQTPRYLIKTRGQQVTLSCSPISGHRSVSWYQQTPGQGLQFLFEYFSETQRNKGNFPGRFSGRQFSNSRSEMNVSTLELGDSALYLCASSLGIALDEQYFGPGTRLTVT.

A note on this clonotype: A much larger clone lies a single base off, so this may be a read error. The rearrangement links TRBV6-2 or TRBV6-3 to TRBJ1-3; D is uncertain. The CDR3 covers 16 residues. Germline assignment: CDR1 MNHEY and CDR2 SVGEGT. CDR3 coding DNA: TGTGCCAGCAGTCAACTCCAAGACTCCTCTGAAAACACCATATATTTT. Its protein is CASSQLQDSSENTIYF.

This clonotype was seen more than once but under ten times. The chain links TRBV20-1 to TRBJ2-1; possible D gene TRBD1, 5 bases. The V end lost 6 bases, the J end lost 10 bases, and 16 bases lay between the germline ends. The CDR3 contains 12 residues. In germline, CDR1 is DFQATT, CDR2 SNEGSKA (reference sequence). CDR3 DNA sequence: TGCAGTGCCCCGGGTCAGGGTGACGAGCAGTTCTTC. This translates into CSAPGQGDEQFF.

At least ten counts were recorded for this clonotype. Here the CDR3 DNA reads TGCAGTGCTAGAGGACAGGGGAGGTGGGGCTACACCTTC. The encoded protein is CSARGQGRWGYTF. This chain connects TRBV20-1 to TRBJ1-2, with 8 bases aligning to TRBD1. The junction had 6 bases not matched to a gene; V was cut back by 1 base and J by 8 bases. This CDR3 has 13 residues. The germline CDR1 and CDR2 sequences are DFQATT and SNEGSKA (reference sequence).

This clonotype was seen a handful of times. Here the CDR3 reads CASSLGGPGGYTF. DNA of the CDR3: TGTGCCAGCAGTTTAGGGGGCCCAGGTGGCTACACCTTC. The V gene is TRBV12-3 or TRBV12-4, the J gene TRBJ1-2; maybe TRBD1 (5 bases). Trimming cost V 1 base and J 7 bases, with 10 bases left between them. This CDR3 region has 13 residues.

The chain combines TRBV27 with TRBJ1-6; no reliable D call. CDR3 length: 13 residues. Germline V gene lookup returns CDR1 MNHEY and CDR2 SMNVEV (reference sequence). The V end was cut by 1 base, the J end by 6 bases, with 4 bases between. The CDR3 here is CASSLYGNSPLHF. In DNA, the CDR3 is TGTGCCAGCAGTTTATACGGTAATTCACCCCTCCACTTT.

J is TRBJ2-1 and V is TRBV5-1; 10 nucleotides align to TRBD2. This CDR3 has 16 amino acids. Germline-derived CDR1 and CDR2 are SGHRS and YFSETQ. V trimming: 4 bases; J trimming: 9 bases; junction bases outside the gene matches: 13. CDR3 region: CASSPSSSGSLAEQFF. The DNA for the CDR3 is TGCGCCAGCAGCCCATCCTCTAGCGGGAGTTTGGCTGAGCAGTTCTTC.

V usage is TRBV2 and J usage is TRBJ1-5; D remains ambiguous. Trimming left V 3 bases short and J 5 bases short, with 8 bases between. Looked up from germline, CDR1 is SNHLY and CDR2 is FYNNEI. This CDR3 has 13 residues. CDR3 sequence (DNA): TGTGCCAGCAGTGAGTACTGGGATCAGCCCCAGCATTTT. The encoded protein is CASSEYWDQPQHF.

The table lists this clonotype with a few counts. V and J are TRBV11-2 and TRBJ1-5; TRBD1 agrees at 8 bases. The V segment lost 5 bases and the J segment 6 bases; nucleotides outside the gene matches: 6. The CDR3 has 14 residues. Germline-derived CDR1 and CDR2 are SGHAT and FQNNGV. The CDR3 loop reads CASSPDRGGQPQHF. The CDR3 nucleotides are TGTGCCAGCAGCCCCGACAGGGGAGGTCAGCCCCAGCATTTT.

To note about this clonotype: At one of its ends the junction is not consistent with the germline gene, which may arise from a read error. This rearrangement joins TRBV9 to TRBJ2-1, with D uncertain. This CDR3 comprises 11 residues. CDR1 and CDR2 (germline): SGDLS, YYNGEE. In nucleotides, the CDR3 is TGTGCCAGCGGCGTAGGTTATGAGCAGTTCTTC. Encoded protein: CASGVGYEQFF.

The gene calls are TRBV3-1 and TRBJ2-1; 9 nucleotides match TRBD2. Germline V gene sequence: CDR1 LGHDT, CDR2 YNNKEL (reference sequence). The CDR3 covers 16 residues. Losses at the gene ends were 4 bases for V and 0 bases for J; bases not matched to a gene: 4. In nucleotides, the CDR3 is TGTGCCAGCAGCCCAAGACTAGCGGACTCCTACAATGAGCAGTTCTTC. This translates into CASSPRLADSYNEQFF.

Written as DNA, the CDR3 is TGCAGTGCTACCCCGAAAAGACTGAGTCACTATGGCTACACCTTC. Protein: CSATPKRLSHYGYTF. The V call is TRBV20-1, the J call TRBJ1-2, with D unresolved. V was shortened by 4 bases and J by 3 bases, with 18 bases between the two germline ends. CDR1 and CDR2 from the germline V gene are DFQATT and SNEGSKA (reference sequence). The CDR3 is made up of 15 amino acids.

This clonotype was seen a single time. The genes are TRBV10-1 and TRBJ2-5, with TRBD2 matching over 10 bases. With V trimmed by 5 bases and J by 5 bases, 8 bases remained unmatched. Germline lookup yields CDR1 WNHNN and CDR2 SYGVQD (reference sequence). This CDR3 comprises 15 residues. In DNA, the CDR3 is TGCGCCAGCAGTAAAATAGCGGGGGGCCGGGAGACCCAGTACTTC. Protein: CASSKIAGGRETQYF.